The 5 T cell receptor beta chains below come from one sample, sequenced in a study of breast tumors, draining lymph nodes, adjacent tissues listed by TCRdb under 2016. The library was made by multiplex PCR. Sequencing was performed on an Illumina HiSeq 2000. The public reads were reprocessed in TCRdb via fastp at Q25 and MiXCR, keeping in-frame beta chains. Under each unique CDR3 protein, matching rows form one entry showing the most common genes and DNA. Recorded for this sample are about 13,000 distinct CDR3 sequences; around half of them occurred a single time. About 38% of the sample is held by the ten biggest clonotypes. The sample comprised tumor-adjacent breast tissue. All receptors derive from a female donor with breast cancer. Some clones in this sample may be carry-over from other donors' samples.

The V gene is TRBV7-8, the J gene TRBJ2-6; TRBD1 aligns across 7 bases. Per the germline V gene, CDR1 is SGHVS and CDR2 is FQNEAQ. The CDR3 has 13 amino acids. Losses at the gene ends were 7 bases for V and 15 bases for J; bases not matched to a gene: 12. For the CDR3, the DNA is TGTGCCAGCACTTTGGGACAGCTATCAGACCTGACTTTC. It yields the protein CASTLGQLSDLTF.

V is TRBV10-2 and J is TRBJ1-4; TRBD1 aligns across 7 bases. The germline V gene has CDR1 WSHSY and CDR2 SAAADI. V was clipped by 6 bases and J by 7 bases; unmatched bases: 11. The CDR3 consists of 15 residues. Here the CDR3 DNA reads TGCGCCAGCAGAGACTTAACAGGGGAGAGTGAAAAACTGTTTTTT. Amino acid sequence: CASRDLTGESEKLFF.

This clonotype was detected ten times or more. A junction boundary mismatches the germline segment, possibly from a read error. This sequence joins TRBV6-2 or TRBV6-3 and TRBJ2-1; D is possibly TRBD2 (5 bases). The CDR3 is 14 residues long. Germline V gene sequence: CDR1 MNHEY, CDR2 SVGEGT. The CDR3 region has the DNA TGTGCCAGCAGTCACTCCCGGGGTCGTGGTGAGCAGTTCTTC. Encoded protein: CASSHSRGRGEQFF.

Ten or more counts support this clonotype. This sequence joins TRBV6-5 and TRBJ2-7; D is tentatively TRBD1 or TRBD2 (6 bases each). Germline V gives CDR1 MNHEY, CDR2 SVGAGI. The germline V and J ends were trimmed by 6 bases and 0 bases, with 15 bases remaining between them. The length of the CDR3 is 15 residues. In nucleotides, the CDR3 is TGTGCCAGCAGAACGGGGGCGGCTCGCTCCTACGAGCAGTACTTC. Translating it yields CASRTGAARSYEQYF.

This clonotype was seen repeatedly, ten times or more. The CDR3 bases are TGTGCCAGCAGTCAATTCCCTCGGACTAGTCCGACCAATGAGCAGTTCTTC. As protein: CASSQFPRTSPTNEQFF. The genes are TRBV6-1 and TRBJ2-1; 7 nucleotides match TRBD2. The CDR3 length is 17 residues. Germline V CDR1 and CDR2: MNHNS, SASEGT. Trimming took 5 bases from V and 6 from J; bases not matched to a gene: 16.